The TCR beta chain under discussion was sequenced for a study of blood T cell repertoires in COVID-19. Germline V gives CDR1 LNHNV, CDR2 YYDKDF (reference sequence). The CDR3 loop spans 14 amino acids. After removal of 4 bases from V and 5 bases from J, the junction contained 6 bases not matched to a gene. The repertoire was sequenced with immunoSEQ multiplex PCR; TCRdb's copy has only in-frame clones and lacks some. The profile shows 200,000 or so clones, 80% to 85% of them singletons. This TCR was sampled from a woman aged 80 or older with COVID-19, enrolled during active disease. This chain links TRBV15 with TRBJ2-5; 8 nucleotides match TRBD2. The sequencing sample was made of peripheral blood. The DNA of the CDR3 is TGTGCCACCAGCATCTGGCGGGGGGATGAGACCCAGTACTTC. Residues: CATSIWRGDETQYF.